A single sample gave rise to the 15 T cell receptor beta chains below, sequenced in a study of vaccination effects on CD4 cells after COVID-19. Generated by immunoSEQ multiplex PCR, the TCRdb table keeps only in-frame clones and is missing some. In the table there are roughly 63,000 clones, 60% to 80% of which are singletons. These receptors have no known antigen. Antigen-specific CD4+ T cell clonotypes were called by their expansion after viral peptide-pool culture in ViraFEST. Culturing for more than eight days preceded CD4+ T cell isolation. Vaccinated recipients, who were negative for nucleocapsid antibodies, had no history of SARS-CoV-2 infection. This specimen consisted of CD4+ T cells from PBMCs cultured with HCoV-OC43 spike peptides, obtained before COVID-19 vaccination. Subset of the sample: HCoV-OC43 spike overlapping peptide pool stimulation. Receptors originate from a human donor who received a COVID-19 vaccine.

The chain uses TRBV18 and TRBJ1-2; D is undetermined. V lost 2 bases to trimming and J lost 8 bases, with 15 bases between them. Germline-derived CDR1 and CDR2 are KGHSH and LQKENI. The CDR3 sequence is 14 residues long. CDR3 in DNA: TGTGCCAGCTCACCATCATTCGCTACTCCGGGCTACACCTTC. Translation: CASSPSFATPGYTF.

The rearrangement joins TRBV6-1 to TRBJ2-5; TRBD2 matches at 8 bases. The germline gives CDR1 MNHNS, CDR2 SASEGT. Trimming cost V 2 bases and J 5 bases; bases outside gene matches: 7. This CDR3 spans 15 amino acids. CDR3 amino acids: CASSESRGGRETQYF. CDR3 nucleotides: TGTGCCAGCAGTGAAAGTCGGGGGGGCCGCGAGACCCAGTACTTC.

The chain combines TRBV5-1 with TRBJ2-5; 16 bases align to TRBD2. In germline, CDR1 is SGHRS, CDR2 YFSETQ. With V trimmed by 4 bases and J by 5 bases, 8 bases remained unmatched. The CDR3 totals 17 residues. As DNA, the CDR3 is TGCGCCAGCAGCATGGGACTAGCGGGGGGGCCAGGGGAGACCCAGTACTTC. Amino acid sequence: CASSMGLAGGPGETQYF.

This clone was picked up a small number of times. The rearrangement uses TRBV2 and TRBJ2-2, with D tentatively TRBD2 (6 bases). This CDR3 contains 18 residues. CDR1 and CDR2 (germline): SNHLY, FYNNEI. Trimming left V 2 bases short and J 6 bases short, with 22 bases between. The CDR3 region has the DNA TGTGCCAGCAGTGAAATACAGTGGGGGGAGATAAGTGCCGGGGAGCTGTTTTTT. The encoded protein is CASSEIQWGEISAGELFF.

The DNA of the CDR3 is TGTGCCACCAGCAACGACTACGAGCAGTACGTC. Residues: CATSNDYEQYV. J is TRBJ2-7 and V is TRBV15; D call uncertain. The CDR3 is made up of 11 amino acids. Germline V CDR1 and CDR2: LNHNV, YYDKDF (reference sequence). V was cut by 4 bases and J by 3 bases, with 4 bases left in between.

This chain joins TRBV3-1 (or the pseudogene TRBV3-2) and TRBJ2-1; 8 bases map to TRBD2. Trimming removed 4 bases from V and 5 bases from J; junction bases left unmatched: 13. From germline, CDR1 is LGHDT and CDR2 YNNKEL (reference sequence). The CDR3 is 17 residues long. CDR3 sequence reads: CASSPILTGGLDNEQFF. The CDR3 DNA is TGTGCCAGCAGCCCCATTCTGACGGGGGGGCTCGACAATGAGCAGTTCTTC.

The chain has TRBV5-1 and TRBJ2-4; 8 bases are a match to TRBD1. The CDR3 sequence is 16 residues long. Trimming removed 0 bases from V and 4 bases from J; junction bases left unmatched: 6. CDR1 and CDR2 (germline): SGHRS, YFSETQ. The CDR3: CASSLGQGATKNIQYF. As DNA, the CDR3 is TGCGCCAGCAGCTTGGGTCAGGGGGCGACGAAAAACATTCAGTACTTC.

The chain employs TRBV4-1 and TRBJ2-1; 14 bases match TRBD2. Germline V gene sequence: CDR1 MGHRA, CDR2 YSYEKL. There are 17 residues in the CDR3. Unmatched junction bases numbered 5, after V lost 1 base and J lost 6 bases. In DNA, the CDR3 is TGCGCCAGCAGCCAAGCCCTGACTAGCGGGGGGGCCAATGAGCAGTTCTTC. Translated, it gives CASSQALTSGGANEQFF.

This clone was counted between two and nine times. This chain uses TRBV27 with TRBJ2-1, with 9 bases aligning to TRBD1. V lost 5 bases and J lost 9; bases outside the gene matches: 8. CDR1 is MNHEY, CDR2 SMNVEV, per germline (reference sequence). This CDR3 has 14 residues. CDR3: CASSPRGTGFEQFF. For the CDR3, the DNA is TGTGCCAGCAGTCCAAGGGGGACAGGGTTTGAGCAGTTCTTC.

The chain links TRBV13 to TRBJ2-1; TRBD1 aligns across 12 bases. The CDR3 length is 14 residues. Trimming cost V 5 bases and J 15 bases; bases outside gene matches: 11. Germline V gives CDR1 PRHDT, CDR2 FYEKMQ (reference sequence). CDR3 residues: CASSRGQGANRGFF. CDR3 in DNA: TGTGCCAGCAGCCGGGGACAGGGGGCGAATAGGGGGTTCTTC.

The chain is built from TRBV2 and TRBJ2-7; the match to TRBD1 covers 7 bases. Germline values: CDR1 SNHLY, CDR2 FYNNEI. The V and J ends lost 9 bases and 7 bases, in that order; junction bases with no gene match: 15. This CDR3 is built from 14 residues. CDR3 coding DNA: TGTGCCAGTAAAGGGGACAGCACTTTTGTGGAGCAGTACGTC. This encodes CASKGDSTFVEQYV.

DNA for the CDR3: TGTGCCTCCTCATCGAGGGGGAGCTCCTACAATGAGCAGTTCTTC. It specifies CASSSRGSSYNEQFF. J is TRBJ2-1 and V is TRBV9; the D gene is possibly TRBD1 (6 bases). The length of the CDR3 is 15 residues. Germline-derived CDR1 and CDR2 are SGDLS and YYNGEE. V was shortened by 10 bases and J by 0 bases, with 17 bases between the two germline ends.

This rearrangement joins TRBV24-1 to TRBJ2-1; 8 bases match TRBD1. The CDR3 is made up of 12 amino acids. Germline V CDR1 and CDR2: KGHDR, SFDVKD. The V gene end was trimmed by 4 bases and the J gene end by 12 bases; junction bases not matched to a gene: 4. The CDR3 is CATSDTTGAQFF. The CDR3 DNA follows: TGTGCCACCAGTGACACGACAGGGGCGCAGTTCTTC.

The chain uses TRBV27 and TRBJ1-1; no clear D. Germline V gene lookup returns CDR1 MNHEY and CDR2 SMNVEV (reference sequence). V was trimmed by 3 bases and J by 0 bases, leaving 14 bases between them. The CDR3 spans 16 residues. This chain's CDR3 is CASSFGGGRVNTEAFF. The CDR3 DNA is TGTGCCAGCAGTTTTGGAGGCGGCAGAGTGAACACTGAAGCTTTCTTT.

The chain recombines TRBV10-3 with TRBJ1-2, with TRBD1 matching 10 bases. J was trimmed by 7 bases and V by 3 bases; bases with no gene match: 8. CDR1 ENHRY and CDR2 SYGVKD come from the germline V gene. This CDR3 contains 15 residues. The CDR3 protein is CAISDPGQGSGGYTF. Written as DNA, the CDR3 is TGTGCCATCAGTGACCCGGGACAGGGGTCGGGTGGCTACACCTTC.